The sequence of this TCR beta chain was determined in a study of Ad26.COV2.S vaccination and SARS-CoV-2 variants. The wider study: The donor belonged to the COV1001 Ad26.COV2.S trial arm.

General observations from the study: It was vaccine recipients, not placebo recipients, who had the higher spike-specific TCR breadth.

V shed 0 bases and J shed 6 bases, with 17 bases lying between them. The germline CDR1 and CDR2 sequences are SGHNT and YYREEE (reference sequence). The CDR3 loop spans 16 amino acids. Libraries were prepared by immunoSEQ multiplex PCR; TCRdb keeps only in-frame clonotypes and omits some of them. Of hundreds of thousands of clones listed, roughly 90% are singletons. Treatment described: some 20 received Ad26.COV2.S at low or high dose, single or two shots; 5 received placebo; per-sample allocation not given. It was on day 63 after the first vaccine or placebo injection that samples were taken. Ad26 vector vaccine expressed Wuhan-strain SARS-CoV-2 spike. A note on this clone: What it binds is not known.

The sequence was obtained from a person aged 18-60 years who received the Ad26.COV2.S COVID-19 vaccine or a placebo. This sample comprised peripheral blood, obtained in a trial of Ad26.COV2.S vaccine versus placebo. The J gene is TRBJ2-3, the V gene TRBV5-4; D unresolved. CDR3 coding DNA: TGTGCCAGCAGCTTGGGGGGTCCCCAGCTAGGGGATACGCAGTATTTT. Residues: CASSLGGPQLGDTQYF.